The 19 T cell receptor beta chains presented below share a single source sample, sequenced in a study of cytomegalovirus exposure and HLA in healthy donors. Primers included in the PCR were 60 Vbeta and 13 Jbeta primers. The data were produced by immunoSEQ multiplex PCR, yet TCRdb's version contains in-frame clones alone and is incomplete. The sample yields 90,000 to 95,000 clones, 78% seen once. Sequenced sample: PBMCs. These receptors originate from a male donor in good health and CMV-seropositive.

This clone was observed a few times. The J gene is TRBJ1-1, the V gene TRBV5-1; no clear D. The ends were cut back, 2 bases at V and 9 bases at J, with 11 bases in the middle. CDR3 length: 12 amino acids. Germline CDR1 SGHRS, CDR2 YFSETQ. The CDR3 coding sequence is TGCGCCAGCAGCTTTACCAACAGTAAAGCTTTCTTT. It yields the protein CASSFTNSKAFF.

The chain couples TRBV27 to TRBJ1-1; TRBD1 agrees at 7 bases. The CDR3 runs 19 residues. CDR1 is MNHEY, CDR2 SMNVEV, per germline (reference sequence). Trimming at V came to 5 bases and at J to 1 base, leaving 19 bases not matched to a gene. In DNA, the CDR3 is TGTGCCAGCAGTCCCGGAGGATTTGACAGGGTGTCCCGGAACACTGAAGCTTTCTTT. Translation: CASSPGGFDRVSRNTEAFF.

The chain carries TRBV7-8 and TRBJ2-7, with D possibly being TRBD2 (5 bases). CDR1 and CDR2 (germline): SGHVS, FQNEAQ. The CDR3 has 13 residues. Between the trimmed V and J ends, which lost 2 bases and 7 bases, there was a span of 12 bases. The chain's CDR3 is CASSLRLSGEQYF. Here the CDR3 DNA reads TGTGCCAGCAGCTTAAGGCTTTCGGGAGAGCAGTACTTC.

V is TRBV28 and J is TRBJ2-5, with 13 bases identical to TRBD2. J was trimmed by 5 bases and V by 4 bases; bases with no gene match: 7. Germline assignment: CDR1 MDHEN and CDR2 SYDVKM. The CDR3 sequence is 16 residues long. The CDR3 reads CASSYTSGGALETQYF. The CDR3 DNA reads TGTGCCAGCAGTTATACTAGCGGGGGGGCCTTGGAGACCCAGTACTTC.

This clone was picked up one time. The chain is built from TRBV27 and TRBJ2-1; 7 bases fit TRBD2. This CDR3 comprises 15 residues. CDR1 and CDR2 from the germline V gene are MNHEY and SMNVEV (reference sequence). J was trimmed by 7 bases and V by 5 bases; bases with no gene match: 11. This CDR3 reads CASSPRRGSGNEQFF. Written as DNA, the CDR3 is TGTGCCAGCAGTCCCCGCCGAGGTAGCGGGAATGAGCAGTTCTTC.

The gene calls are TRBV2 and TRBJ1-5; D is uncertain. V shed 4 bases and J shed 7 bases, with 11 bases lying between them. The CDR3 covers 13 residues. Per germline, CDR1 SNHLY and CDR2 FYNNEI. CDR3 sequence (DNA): TGTGCCAGCAGTGGGCCGCAACGACAGCCCCAGCATTTT. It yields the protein CASSGPQRQPQHF.

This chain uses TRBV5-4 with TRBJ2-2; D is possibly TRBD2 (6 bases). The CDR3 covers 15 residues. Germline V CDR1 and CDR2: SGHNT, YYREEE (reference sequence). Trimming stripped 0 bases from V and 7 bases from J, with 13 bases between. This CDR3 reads CASSLERAEGGELFF. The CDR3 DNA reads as TGTGCCAGCAGCTTGGAGAGGGCGGAGGGCGGGGAGCTGTTTTTT. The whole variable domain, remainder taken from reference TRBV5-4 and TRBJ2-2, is ETGVTQSPTHLIKTRGQQVTLRCSSQSGHNTVSWYQQALGQGPQFIFQYYREEENGRGNFPPRFSGLQFPNYSSELNVNALELDDSALYLCASSLERAEGGELFFGEGSRLTVL.

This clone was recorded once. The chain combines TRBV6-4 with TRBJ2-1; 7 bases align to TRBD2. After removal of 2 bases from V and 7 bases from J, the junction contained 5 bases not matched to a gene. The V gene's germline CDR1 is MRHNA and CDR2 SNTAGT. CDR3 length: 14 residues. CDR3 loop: CASSDVGGRNEQFF. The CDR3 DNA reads TGTGCCAGCAGTGACGTGGGGGGGAGGAATGAGCAGTTCTTC.

The CDR3 nucleotides are TGTGCCAGCAGCCCCGGGACTTTCCGATCCTACGAGCAGTACTTC. Protein: CASSPGTFRSYEQYF. The J gene is TRBJ2-7, the V gene TRBV28; TRBD2 is a possible D gene (6 bases). The CDR3 extends over 15 amino acids. The V and J ends lost 6 bases and 1 base respectively, with 16 bases between them. In germline, CDR1 is MDHEN, CDR2 SYDVKM.

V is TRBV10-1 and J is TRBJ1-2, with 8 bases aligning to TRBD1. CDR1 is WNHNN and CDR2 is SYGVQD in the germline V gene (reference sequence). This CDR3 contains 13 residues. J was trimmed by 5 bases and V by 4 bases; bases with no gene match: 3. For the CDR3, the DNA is TGCGCCAGCAGTGCCGACAGGGGTTATGGCTACACCTTC. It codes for CASSADRGYGYTF.

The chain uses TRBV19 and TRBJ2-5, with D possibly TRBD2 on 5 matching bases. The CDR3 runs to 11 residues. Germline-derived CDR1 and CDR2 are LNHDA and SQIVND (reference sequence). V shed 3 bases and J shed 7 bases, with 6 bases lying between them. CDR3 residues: CASSIEGTQYF. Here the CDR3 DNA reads TGTGCCAGTAGTATTGAGGGGACCCAGTACTTC.

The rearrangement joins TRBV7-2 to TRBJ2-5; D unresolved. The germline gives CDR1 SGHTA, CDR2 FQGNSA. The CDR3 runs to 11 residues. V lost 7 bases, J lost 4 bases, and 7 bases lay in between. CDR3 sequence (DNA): TGTGCCAGCACCCACGGAGAGACCCAGTACTTC. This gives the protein CASTHGETQYF.

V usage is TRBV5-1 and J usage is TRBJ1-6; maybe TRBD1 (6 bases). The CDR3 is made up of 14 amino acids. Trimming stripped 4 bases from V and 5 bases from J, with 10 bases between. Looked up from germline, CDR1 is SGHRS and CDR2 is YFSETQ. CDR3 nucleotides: TGCGCCAGCAGCCTTCGGACAGATAATTCACCCCTCCACTTT. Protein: CASSLRTDNSPLHF.

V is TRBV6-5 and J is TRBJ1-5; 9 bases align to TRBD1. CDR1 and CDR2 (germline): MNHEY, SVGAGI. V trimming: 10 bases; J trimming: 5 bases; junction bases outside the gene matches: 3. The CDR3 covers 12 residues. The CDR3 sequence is CATGQGYQPQHF. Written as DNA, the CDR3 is TGTGCCACTGGACAGGGGTATCAGCCCCAGCATTTT.

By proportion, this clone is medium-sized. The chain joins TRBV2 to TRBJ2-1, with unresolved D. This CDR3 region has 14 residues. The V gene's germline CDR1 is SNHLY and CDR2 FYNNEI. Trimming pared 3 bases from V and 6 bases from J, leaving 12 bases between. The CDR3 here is CASSDPAGSNEQFF. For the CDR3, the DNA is TGTGCCAGCAGTGATCCGGCAGGCTCCAATGAGCAGTTCTTC.

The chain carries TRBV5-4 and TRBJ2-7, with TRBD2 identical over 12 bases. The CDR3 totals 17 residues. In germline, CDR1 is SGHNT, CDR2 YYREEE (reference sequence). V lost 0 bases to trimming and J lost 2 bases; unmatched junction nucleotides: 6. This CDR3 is CASSLGVTSGRPYEQYF. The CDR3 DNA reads TGTGCCAGCAGCTTGGGGGTCACTAGCGGGAGGCCCTACGAGCAGTACTTC. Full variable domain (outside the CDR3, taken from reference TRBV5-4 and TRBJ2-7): ETGVTQSPTHLIKTRGQQVTLRCSSQSGHNTVSWYQQALGQGPQFIFQYYREEENGRGNFPPRFSGLQFPNYSSELNVNALELDDSALYLCASSLGVTSGRPYEQYFGPGTRLTVT.

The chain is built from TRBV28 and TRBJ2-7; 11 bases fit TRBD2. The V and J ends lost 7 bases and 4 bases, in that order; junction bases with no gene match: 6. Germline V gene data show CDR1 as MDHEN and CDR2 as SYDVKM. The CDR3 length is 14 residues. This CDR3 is CASTLGTSGYEQYF. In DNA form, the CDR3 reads TGTGCCAGCACCCTCGGGACTAGCGGTTACGAGCAGTACTTC.

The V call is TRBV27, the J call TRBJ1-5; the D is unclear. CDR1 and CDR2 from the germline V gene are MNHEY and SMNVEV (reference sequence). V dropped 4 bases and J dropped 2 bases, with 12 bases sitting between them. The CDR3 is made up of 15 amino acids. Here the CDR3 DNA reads TGTGCCAGCAGTTCTAACCTGAGGGGCAATCAGCCCCAGCATTTT. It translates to CASSSNLRGNQPQHF.

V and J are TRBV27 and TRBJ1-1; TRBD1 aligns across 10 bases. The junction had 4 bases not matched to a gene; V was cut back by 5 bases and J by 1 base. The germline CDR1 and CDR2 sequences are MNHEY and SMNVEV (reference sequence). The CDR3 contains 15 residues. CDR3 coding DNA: TGTGCCAGCAGTAGACAGGGGGCAGGGAACACTGAAGCTTTCTTT. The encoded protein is CASSRQGAGNTEAFF.